The clone carrying this T cell receptor (beta chain) showed up just a few times. These data are taken from a study of CD8 T cells in ankylosing spondylitis. Using its own MiXCR run on the 5' RACE reads, TCRdb lists one record per CDR3 protein. The sample lists 300,000 to 350,000 distinct CDR3 sequences; approximately 15% were seen once. V was cut by 4 bases and J by 4 bases, with 14 bases left in between. The CDR3 extends over 14 amino acids. CDR1 is SQVTM and CDR2 is ANQGSEA in the germline V gene. Source material: blood, either unsorted or a sorted T cell fraction (not recorded which). This chain joins TRBV29-1 and TRBJ1-3, with D perhaps TRBD1 (6 bases). The sequence came from a male donor with ankylosing spondylitis or in good health (not recorded which). The CDR3 coding sequence is TGCAGCGTTGCCTATGGACAGAAAGGAAACACCATATATTTT. Encoded protein: CSVAYGQKGNTIYF. Full variable domain (remainder filled in from reference TRBV29-1 and TRBJ1-3): SAVISQKPSRDICQRGTSLTIQCQVDSQVTMMFWYRQQPGQSLTLIATANQGSEATYESGFVIDKFPISRPNLTFSTLTVSNMSPEDSSIYLCSVAYGQKGNTIYFGEGSWLTVV.